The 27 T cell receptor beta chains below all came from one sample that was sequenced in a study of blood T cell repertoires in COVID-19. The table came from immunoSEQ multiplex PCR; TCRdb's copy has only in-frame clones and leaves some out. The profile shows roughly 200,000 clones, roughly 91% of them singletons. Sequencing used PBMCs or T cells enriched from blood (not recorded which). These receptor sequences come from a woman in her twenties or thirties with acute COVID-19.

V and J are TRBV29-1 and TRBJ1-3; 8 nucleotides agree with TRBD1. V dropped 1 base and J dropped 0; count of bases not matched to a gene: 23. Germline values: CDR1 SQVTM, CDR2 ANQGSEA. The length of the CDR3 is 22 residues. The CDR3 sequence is CSVEVRGKGTGPISSSGNTIYF. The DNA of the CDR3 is TGCAGCGTTGAAGTAAGAGGGAAGGGGACAGGCCCAATATCAAGCTCTGGAAACACCATATATTTT.

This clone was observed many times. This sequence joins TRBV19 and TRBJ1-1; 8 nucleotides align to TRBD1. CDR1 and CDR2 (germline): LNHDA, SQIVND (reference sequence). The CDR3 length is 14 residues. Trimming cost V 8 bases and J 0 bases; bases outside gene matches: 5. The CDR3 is CASLPGQVNTEAFF. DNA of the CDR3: TGTGCCAGTCTTCCGGGACAGGTGAACACTGAAGCTTTCTTT.

CDR3 nucleotides: TGTGCCAGCAGCCAATCCGGGACTACCACAGATACGCAGTATTTT. Residues: CASSQSGTTTDTQYF. V usage is TRBV3-1 (or the pseudogene TRBV3-2) and J usage is TRBJ2-3; 7 bases agree with TRBD2. CDR1 is LGHDT and CDR2 is YNNKEL in the germline V gene (reference sequence). With V trimmed by 2 bases and J by 2 bases, 4 bases remained unmatched. The CDR3 contains 15 residues.

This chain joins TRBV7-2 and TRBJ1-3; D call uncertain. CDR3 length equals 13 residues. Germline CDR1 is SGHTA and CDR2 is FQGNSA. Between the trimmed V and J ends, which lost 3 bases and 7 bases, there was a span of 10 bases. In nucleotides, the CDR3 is TGTGCCAGCAGCTTGGACCGAGGGAACACCATATATTTT. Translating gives CASSLDRGNTIYF.

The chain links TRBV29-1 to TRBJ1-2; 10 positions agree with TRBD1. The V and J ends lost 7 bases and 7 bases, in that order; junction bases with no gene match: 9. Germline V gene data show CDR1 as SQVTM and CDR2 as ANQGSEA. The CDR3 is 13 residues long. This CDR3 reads CSAPTGGAGGYTF. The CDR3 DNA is TGCAGCGCCCCGACAGGGGGCGCGGGTGGCTACACCTTC.

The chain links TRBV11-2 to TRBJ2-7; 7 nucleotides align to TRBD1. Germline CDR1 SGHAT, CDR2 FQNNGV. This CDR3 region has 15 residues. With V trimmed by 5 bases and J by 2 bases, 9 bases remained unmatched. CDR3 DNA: TGTGCCAGCAGCCCAGTGACAGGGACCACCTACGAGCAGTACTTC. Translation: CASSPVTGTTYEQYF.

The CDR3 is CASSPGGAGGDTQYF. CDR3 nucleotides: TGTGCCAGCAGTCCAGGGGGAGCGGGTGGCGATACGCAGTATTTT. This rearrangement joins TRBV28 to TRBJ2-3, with D perhaps matching TRBD1 (7 bases). Germline CDR1 reads MDHEN; CDR2 reads SYDVKM. Trimming removed 5 bases at V and 6 bases at J, with 18 bases between. The CDR3 consists of 15 residues.

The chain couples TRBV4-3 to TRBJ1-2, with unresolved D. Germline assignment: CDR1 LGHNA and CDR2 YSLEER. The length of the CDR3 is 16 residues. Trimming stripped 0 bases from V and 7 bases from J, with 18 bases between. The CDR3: CASSQEPGNPAVGYTF. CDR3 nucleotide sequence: TGCGCCAGCAGCCAAGAGCCAGGCAATCCCGCCGTTGGCTACACCTTC.

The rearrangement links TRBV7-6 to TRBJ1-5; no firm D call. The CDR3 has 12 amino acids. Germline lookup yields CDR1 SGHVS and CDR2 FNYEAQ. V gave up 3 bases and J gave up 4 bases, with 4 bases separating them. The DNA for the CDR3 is TGTGCCAGCAGCTTCCCAAATCAGCCCCAGCATTTT. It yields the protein CASSFPNQPQHF. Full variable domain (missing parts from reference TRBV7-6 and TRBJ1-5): GAGVSQSPRYKVTKRGQDVALRCDPISGHVSLYWYRQALGQGPEFLTYFNYEAQQDKSGLPNDRFSAERPEGSISTLTIQRTEQRDSAMYRCASSFPNQPQHFGDGTRLSIL.

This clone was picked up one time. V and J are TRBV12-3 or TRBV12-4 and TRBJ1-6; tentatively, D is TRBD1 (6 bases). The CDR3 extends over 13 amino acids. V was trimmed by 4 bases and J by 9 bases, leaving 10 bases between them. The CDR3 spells CASSSTGSSPLHF. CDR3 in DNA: TGTGCCAGCAGTTCAACAGGGAGTTCACCCCTCCACTTT.

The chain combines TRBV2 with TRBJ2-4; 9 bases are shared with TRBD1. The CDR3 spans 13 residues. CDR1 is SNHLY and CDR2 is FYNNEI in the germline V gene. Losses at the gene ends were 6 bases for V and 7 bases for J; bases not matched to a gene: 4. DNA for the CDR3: TGTGCCAGCAGGGACAGGGGCGGGAACATTCAGTACTTC. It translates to CASRDRGGNIQYF.

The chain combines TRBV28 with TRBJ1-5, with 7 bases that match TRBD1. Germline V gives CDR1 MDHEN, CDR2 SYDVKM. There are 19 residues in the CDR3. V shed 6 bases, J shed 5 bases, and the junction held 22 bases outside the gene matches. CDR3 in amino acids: CASRGQGQVKVRADQPQHF. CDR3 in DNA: TGTGCCAGCAGGGGACAAGGACAGGTAAAGGTGAGGGCTGATCAGCCCCAGCATTTT.

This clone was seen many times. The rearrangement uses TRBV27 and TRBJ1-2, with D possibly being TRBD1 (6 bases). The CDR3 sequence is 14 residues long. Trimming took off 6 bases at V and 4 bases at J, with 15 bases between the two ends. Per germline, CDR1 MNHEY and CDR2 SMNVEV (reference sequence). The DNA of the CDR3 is TGTGCCAGCAGCCCAAGGGGGTGGGGCTATGGCTACACCTTC. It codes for CASSPRGWGYGYTF.

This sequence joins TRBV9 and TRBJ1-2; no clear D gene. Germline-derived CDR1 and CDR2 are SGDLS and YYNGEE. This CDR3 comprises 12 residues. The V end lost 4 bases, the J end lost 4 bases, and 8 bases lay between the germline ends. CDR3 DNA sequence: TGTGCCAGCAGCATCAACAGCTATGGCTACACCTTC. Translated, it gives CASSINSYGYTF.

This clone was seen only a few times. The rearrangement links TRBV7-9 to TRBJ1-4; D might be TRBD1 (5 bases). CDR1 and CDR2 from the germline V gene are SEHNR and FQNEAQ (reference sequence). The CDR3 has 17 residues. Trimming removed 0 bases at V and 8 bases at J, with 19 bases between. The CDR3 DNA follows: TGTGCCAGCAGCTTAGCCAGGGCTGGGACTTCTCGGGAAAAACTGTTTTTT. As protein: CASSLARAGTSREKLFF.

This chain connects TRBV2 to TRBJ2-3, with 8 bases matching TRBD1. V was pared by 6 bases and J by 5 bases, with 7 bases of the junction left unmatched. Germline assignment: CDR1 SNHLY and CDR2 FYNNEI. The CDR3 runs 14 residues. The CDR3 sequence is CASSQDRVGDTQYF. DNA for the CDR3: TGTGCCAGCAGCCAGGACAGGGTGGGAGATACGCAGTATTTT.

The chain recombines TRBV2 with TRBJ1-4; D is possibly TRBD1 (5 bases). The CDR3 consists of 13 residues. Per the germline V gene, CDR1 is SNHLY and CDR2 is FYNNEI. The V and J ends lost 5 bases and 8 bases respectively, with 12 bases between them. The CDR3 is CASSFRVGEKLFF. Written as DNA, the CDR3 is TGTGCCAGCAGTTTCAGGGTGGGGGAAAAACTGTTTTTT.

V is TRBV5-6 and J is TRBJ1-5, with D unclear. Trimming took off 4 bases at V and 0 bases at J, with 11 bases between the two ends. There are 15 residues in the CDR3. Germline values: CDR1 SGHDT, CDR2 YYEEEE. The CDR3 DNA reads TGTGCCAGCAGCCGAGGGCTCTATAGCAATCAGCCCCAGCATTTT. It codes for CASSRGLYSNQPQHF.

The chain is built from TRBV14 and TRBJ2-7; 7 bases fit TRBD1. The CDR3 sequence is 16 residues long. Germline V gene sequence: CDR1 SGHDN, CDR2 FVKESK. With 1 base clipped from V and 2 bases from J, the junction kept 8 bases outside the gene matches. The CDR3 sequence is CASSQVVPGQTYEQYF. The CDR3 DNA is TGTGCCAGCAGCCAAGTCGTTCCGGGACAGACCTACGAGCAGTACTTC. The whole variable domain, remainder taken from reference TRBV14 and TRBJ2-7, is EAGVTQFPSHSVIEKGQTVTLRCDPISGHDNLYWYRRVMGKEIKFLLHFVKESKQDESGMPNNRFLAERTGGTYSTLKVQPAELEDSGVYFCASSQVVPGQTYEQYFGPGTRLTVT.

The CDR3 sequence: CASSERDYLATYEQYF. CDR3 nucleotides: TGTGCCAGCAGTGAACGGGACTACCTCGCTACTTACGAGCAGTACTTC. The genes are TRBV6-1 and TRBJ2-7; TRBD2 matches 7 bases. Unmatched junction bases numbered 11, after V lost 2 bases and J lost 4 bases. CDR1 is MNHNS and CDR2 is SASEGT in the germline V gene. The CDR3 totals 16 residues.

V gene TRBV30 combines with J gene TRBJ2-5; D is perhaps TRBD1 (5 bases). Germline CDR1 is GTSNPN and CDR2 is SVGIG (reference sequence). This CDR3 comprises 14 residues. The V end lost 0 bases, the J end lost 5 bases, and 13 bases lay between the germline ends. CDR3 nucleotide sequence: TGTGCCTGGAGTGTACGACAGCCAAGGGAGACCCAGTACTTC. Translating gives CAWSVRQPRETQYF.

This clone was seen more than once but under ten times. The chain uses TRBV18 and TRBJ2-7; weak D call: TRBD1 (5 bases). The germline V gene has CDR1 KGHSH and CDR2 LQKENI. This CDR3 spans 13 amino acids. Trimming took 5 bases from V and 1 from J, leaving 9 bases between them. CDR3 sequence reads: CASSKQESYEQYF. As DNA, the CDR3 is TGTGCCAGCTCAAAACAGGAGTCCTACGAGCAGTACTTC.

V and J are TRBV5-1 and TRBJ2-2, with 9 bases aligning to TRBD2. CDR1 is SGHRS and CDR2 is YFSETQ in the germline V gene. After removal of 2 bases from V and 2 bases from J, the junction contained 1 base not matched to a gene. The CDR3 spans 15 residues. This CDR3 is CASSFSGGNTGELFF. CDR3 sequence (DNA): TGCGCCAGCAGCTTTAGCGGGGGAAACACCGGGGAGCTGTTTTTT.

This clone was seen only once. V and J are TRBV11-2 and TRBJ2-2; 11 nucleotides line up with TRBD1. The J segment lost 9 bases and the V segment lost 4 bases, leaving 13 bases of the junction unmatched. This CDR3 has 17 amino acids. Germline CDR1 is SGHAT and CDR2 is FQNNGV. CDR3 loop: CASSSRSDRGRIWELFF. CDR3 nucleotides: TGTGCCAGCAGCTCCCGATCGGACAGGGGGCGCATCTGGGAGCTGTTTTTT.

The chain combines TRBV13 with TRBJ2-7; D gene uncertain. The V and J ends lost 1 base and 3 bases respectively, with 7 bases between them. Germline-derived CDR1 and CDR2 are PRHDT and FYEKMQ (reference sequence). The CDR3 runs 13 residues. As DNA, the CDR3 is TGTGCCAGCAGCTTAGCCCAGGTCTACGAGCAGTACTTC. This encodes CASSLAQVYEQYF.

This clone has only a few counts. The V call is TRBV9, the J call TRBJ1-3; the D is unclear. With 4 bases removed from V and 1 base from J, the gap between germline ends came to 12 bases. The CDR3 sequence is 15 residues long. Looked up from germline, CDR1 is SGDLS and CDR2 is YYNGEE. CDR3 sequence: CASSPSGISGNTIYF. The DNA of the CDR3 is TGTGCCAGCAGCCCCTCCGGGATTTCTGGAAACACCATATATTTT.

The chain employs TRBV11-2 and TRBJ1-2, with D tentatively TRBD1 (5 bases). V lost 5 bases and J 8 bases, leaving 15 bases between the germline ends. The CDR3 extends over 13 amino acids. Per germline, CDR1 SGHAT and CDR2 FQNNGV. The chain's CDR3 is CASSKDRVIGYTF. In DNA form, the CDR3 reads TGTGCCAGCAGCAAAGACAGAGTCATAGGCTACACCTTC.